The entry below gives a single T cell receptor beta chain sequence along with its context. Its antigen is unknown. This specimen comes from a study of cytomegalovirus exposure and HLA in healthy donors. Assay used: immunoSEQ multiplex PCR; TCRdb lists only in-frame clones, some missing. This sample yields tens of thousands of clones, of which roughly 97% are seen a single time; over 0.7% belongs to the top ten. Trimming shortened V by 0 bases and J by 7 bases, and 7 bases separated the two germline ends. The CDR3 runs to 13 residues. Germline V gene lookup returns CDR1 WNHNN and CDR2 SYGVQD (reference sequence). Study-level findings and limits: Reports indicated that the classifier achieved high specificity and sensitivity in diagnosing cytomegalovirus status.

The receptor's source is a young man in good health and CMV-seronegative. The sample comprised PBMCs. The V call is TRBV10-1, the J call TRBJ2-1; D is undetermined. CDR3 sequence: CASSESFSNEQFF. The CDR3 bases are TGCGCCAGCAGTGAGTCGTTTTCGAATGAGCAGTTCTTC.